This TCR beta chain was identified in a study of T cell responses to AZD1222 COVID-19 vaccine. Produced via immunoSEQ multiplex PCR; TCRdb's table is partial and in-frame only. Of about 110,000 clones in the sample, roughly 86% were seen once. The sample in question was peripheral blood, obtained on day 0 of AZD1222 vaccination. This clonotype was sampled from an adult in good health.

The CDR3 is CASRAGTGDGYTF. In DNA, the CDR3 is TGTGCCAGCAGGGCCGGGACAGGGGATGGCTACACCTTC. The V call is TRBV6-5, the J call TRBJ1-2; 10 nucleotides agree with TRBD1. Germline V gene sequence: CDR1 MNHEY, CDR2 SVGAGI. This CDR3 region has 13 residues. With 6 bases clipped from V and 6 bases from J, the junction kept 4 bases outside the gene matches.